This is a list of T cell receptor beta chains from one sample in a study of blood T cell repertoires in COVID-19. The method was immunoSEQ multiplex PCR; TCRdb's version includes in-frame clones alone and lacks a portion of them. Of 350,000 to 450,000 clones in the sample, approximately 91% were seen once. The sample comprised PBMCs or T cells enriched from blood (not recorded which). These receptors all stem from a woman aged 18-29 years who had been exposed to COVID-19. Each CDR3 is given with its conserved first and last residue. D genes are given only for firm matches. Rows give clone size only sometimes, using once, few, many, or a class for an expanded clone.

j_gene: TRBJ2-7; v_gene: TRBV9; len: 14; d_gene: TRBD2; abundance: NA; CDR3nt: TGTGCCAGCAGCGCCAGACTAGCGGGAGGCGAGCAGTACTTC; CDR3aa: CASSARLAGGEQYF
j_gene: TRBJ2-2; v_gene: TRBV28; len: 14; d_gene: NA; abundance: NA; CDR3nt: TGTGCCAGCAGTTTAGGTCGACGGAGCGGGGAGCTGTTTTTT; CDR3aa: CASSLGRRSGELFF
j_gene: TRBJ2-7; v_gene: TRBV4-1; len: 15; d_gene: TRBD2; abundance: once; CDR3nt: TGCGCCAGCAGCCAAGAGACTAGCGCAACCTACGAGCAGTACTTC; CDR3aa: CASSQETSATYEQYF
j_gene: TRBJ1-1; v_gene: TRBV7-8; len: 15; d_gene: NA; abundance: NA; CDR3nt: TGTGCCAGCAGCTCCCGTCCAGGGTTCTTCACTGAAGCTTTCTTT; CDR3aa: CASSSRPGFFTEAFF
j_gene: TRBJ2-1; v_gene: TRBV3-1/TRBV3-2; len: 15; d_gene: NA; abundance: NA; CDR3nt: TGTGCCAGCAGCCAAGAGTTCAGCTCCTACAATGAGCAGTTCTTC; CDR3aa: CASSQEFSSYNEQFF
j_gene: TRBJ1-2; v_gene: TRBV6-5; len: 14; d_gene: NA; abundance: NA; CDR3nt: TGTGCCAGCAGTTACATTTTCACGTCGGAGGGCTACACCTTC; CDR3aa: CASSYIFTSEGYTF
j_gene: TRBJ2-7; v_gene: TRBV2; len: 15; d_gene: TRBD1; abundance: once; CDR3nt: TGTGCCAGCAGCGACCCCGGGACAGGTACCTACGAGCAGTACTTC; CDR3aa: CASSDPGTGTYEQYF
j_gene: TRBJ2-7; v_gene: TRBV5-1; len: 13; d_gene: NA; abundance: NA; CDR3nt: TGCGCCAGCAGCGCCGACAGGAGCTACGAGCAGTACTTC; CDR3aa: CASSADRSYEQYF
j_gene: TRBJ1-4; v_gene: TRBV5-1; len: 16; d_gene: TRBD1; abundance: NA; CDR3nt: TGCGCCAGCAGGTCACAGGGGCGGCGGGCTAATGAAAAACTGTTTTTT; CDR3aa: CASRSQGRRANEKLFF
j_gene: TRBJ2-1; v_gene: TRBV10-3; len: 13; d_gene: TRBD2; abundance: NA; CDR3nt: TGTGCCATCGGATCTAGCGGATACAATGAGCAGTTCTTC; CDR3aa: CAIGSSGYNEQFF
j_gene: TRBJ1-2; v_gene: TRBV28; len: 12; d_gene: TRBD1; abundance: once; CDR3nt: TGTGCCAGTCACAGGGGATCCGAGGGCTACACCTTC; CDR3aa: CASHRGSEGYTF
j_gene: TRBJ2-1; v_gene: TRBV6-4; len: 15; d_gene: TRBD2; abundance: NA; CDR3nt: TGTGCCAGCAGCCCAGTTGGGGGGGCCTACAATGAGCAGTTCTTC; CDR3aa: CASSPVGGAYNEQFF
j_gene: TRBJ2-3; v_gene: TRBV7-9; len: 14; d_gene: NA; abundance: NA; CDR3nt: TGTGCCAGCAGCTTATCCAGGGGCACAGATACGCAGTATTTT; CDR3aa: CASSLSRGTDTQYF
j_gene: TRBJ2-1; v_gene: TRBV30; len: 12; d_gene: NA; abundance: NA; CDR3nt: TGTGCCTGGAGTGTACTTGGTATTGAGCAGTTCTTC; CDR3aa: CAWSVLGIEQFF
j_gene: TRBJ2-7; v_gene: TRBV19; len: 14; d_gene: TRBD2; abundance: once; CDR3nt: TGTGCCAGTAGCCAGCGGGAGGGCTCCTACGAGCAGTACTTC; CDR3aa: CASSQREGSYEQYF
j_gene: TRBJ1-2; v_gene: TRBV20-1; len: 11; d_gene: NA; abundance: NA; CDR3nt: TGCAGTGCTAGTCCAGGGGTTGGCTACACCTTC; CDR3aa: CSASPGVGYTF
j_gene: TRBJ1-4; v_gene: TRBV18; len: 13; d_gene: NA; abundance: NA; CDR3nt: TGTGCCAGCTCCCGCCAGACTAATGAAAAACTGTTTTTT; CDR3aa: CASSRQTNEKLFF